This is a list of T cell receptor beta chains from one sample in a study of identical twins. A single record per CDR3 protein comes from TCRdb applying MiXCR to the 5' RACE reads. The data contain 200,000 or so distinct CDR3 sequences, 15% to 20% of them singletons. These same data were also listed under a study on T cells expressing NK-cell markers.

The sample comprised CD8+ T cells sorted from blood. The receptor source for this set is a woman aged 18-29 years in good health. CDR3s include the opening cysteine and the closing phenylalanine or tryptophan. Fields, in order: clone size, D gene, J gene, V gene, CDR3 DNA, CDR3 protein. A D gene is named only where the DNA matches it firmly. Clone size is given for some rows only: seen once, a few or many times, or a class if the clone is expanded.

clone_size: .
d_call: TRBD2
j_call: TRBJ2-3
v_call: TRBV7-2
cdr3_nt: TGTGCCAGCAGCAGGAGCGGGACCCCCACAGATACGCAGTATTTT
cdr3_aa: CASSRSGTPTDTQYF

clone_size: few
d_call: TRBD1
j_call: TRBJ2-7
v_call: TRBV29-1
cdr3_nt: TGCAGCGTTGAAGGGACAGGGATGACCTACGAGCAGTACTTC
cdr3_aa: CSVEGTGMTYEQYF

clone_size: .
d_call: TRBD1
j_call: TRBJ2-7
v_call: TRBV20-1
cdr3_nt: TGCAGTGCTAGGATCCCACAGGGGACCAACTACGAGCAGTACTTC
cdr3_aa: CSARIPQGTNYEQYF

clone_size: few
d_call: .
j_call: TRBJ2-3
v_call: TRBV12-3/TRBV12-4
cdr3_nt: TGTGCCAGCAAGGAACAGACGACAGATACGCAGTATTTT
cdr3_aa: CASKEQTTDTQYF

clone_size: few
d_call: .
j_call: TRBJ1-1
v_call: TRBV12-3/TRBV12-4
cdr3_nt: TGTGCCAGCAGTTTAAGCGCCACATACACTGAAGCTTTCTTT
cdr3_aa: CASSLSATYTEAFF

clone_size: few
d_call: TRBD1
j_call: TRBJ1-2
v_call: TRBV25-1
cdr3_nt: TGTGCCAGCAGGGAACCAGGGGGAAACTATGGCTACACCTTC
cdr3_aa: CASREPGGNYGYTF

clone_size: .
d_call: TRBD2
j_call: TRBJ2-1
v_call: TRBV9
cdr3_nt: TGTGCCAGCAGCGGGACTAGTTCTCCCTACAATGAGCAGTTCTTC
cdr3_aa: CASSGTSSPYNEQFF

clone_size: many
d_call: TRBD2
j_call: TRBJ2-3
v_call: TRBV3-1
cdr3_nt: TGTGCCAGCAGCCGGGGACTAGCGGAAAGCACAGATACGCAGTATTTT
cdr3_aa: CASSRGLAESTDTQYF

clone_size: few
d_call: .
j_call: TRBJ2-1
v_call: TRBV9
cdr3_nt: TGTGCCAGCAGCGTAGAGTGGGAGTGGAACAATGAGCAGTTCTTC
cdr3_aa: CASSVEWEWNNEQFF

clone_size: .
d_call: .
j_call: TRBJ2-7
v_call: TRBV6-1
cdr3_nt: TGTGCCAGCAGTGAAGTTGTAGGACTGGCCTACGAGCAGTACTTC
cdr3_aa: CASSEVVGLAYEQYF

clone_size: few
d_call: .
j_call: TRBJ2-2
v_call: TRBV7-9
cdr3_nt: TGTGCCAGCAGCCGTCTGGACCCCGCGAGGTCCGGGGAGCTGTTTTTT
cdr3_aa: CASSRLDPARSGELFF

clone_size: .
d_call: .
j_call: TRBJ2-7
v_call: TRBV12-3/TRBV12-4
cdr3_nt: TGTGCCAGCAGTTTCGCGGGTGAGCAGTACTTC
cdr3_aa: CASSFAGEQYF

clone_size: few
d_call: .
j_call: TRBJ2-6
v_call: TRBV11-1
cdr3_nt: TGTGCCAGCAGGAGGGGGGGACAGGCGATTTCTGGGGCCAACGTCCTGACTTTC
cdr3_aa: CASRRGGQAISGANVLTF

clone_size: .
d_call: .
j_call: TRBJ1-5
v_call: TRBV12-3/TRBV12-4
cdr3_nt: TGTGCCAGCAGACTCGGTGGTCAGCCCCAGCATTTT
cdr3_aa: CASRLGGQPQHF

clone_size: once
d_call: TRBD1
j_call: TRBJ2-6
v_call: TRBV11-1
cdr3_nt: TGTGCCAGCAGCGACGTTCTCGGGACAGGGGAGACAGGGTATGGGGCCAACGTCCTGACTTTC
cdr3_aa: CASSDVLGTGETGYGANVLTF

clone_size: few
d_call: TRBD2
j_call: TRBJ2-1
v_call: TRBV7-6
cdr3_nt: TGTGCCAGCAGCTTGGCGACTAGCGGGCCCTCCTACAATGAGCAGTTCTTC
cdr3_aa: CASSLATSGPSYNEQFF

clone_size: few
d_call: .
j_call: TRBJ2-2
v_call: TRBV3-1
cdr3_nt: TGTGCCAGCAGCCAAGAAGCTTGGGCTGGTACCGGGGAGCTGTTTTTT
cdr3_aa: CASSQEAWAGTGELFF

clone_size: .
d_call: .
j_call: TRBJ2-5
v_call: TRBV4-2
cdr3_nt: TGTGCCAGCAGCCAAGTGGTGAGAGAGACCCAGTACTTC
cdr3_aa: CASSQVVRETQYF

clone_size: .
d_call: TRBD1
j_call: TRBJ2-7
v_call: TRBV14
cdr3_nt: TGTGCCAGCAGCCAGTGGGAGACAGGGGGAATTACTTACTTC
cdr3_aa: CASSQWETGGITYF

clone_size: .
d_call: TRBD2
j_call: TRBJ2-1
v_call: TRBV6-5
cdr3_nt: TGTGCCAGCAGTTACGTGGCGGGAGGCGTGGATGAGCAGTTCTTC
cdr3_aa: CASSYVAGGVDEQFF

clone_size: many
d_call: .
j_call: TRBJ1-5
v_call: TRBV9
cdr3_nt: TGTGCCAGCAGCGTCGGTAGCAATCAGCCCCAGCATTTT
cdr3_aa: CASSVGSNQPQHF

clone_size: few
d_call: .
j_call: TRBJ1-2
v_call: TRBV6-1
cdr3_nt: TGTGCCAGCAGCCTCTCGAACACTCCCAGAAACATCACCTTC
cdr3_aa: CASSLSNTPRNITF

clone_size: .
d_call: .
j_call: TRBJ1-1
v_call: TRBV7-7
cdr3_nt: TGTGCTAGCAGCACCCGACGGGGGAACACTGAAGCTTTCTTT
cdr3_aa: CASSTRRGNTEAFF

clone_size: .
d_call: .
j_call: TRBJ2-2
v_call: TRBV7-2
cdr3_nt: TGTGCCAGCAGCTTAGCGAGTACTCCGCCCGGGGAGCTGTTTTTT
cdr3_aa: CASSLASTPPGELFF

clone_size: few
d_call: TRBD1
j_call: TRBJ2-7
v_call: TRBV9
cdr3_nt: TGTGCCAGCAGCCCCGCCGGGACAGGGAGCTACGAGCAGTACTTC
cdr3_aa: CASSPAGTGSYEQYF

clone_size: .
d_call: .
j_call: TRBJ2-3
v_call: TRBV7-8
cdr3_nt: TGTGCCAGCAGCGCCCGGGACCCCAGCACAGATACGCAGTATTTT
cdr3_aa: CASSARDPSTDTQYF

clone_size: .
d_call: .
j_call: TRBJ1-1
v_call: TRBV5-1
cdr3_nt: TGCGCCAGCAGCTGGACGGGGGGGGCACTGAACACTGAAGCTTTCTTT
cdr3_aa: CASSWTGGALNTEAFF

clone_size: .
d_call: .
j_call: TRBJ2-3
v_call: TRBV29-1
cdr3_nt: TGCAGCGTTGATTTGCGGCAGATCGAAAGCTACACAGATACGCAGTATTTT
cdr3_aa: CSVDLRQIESYTDTQYF

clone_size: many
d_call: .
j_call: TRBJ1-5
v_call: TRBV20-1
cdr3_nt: TGCAGTGCTAGGGCGGGGACTCAGCCCCAGCATTTT
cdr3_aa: CSARAGTQPQHF

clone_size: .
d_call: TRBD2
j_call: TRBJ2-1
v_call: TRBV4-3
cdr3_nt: TGCGCCAGCAGTAAGGGACTAGCGGGAGGCTATGAGCAGTTCTTC
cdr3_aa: CASSKGLAGGYEQFF

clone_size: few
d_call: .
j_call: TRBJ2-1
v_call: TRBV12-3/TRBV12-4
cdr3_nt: TGTGCCAGCAGTTTATACGGTCGCCGGGACACCAGTTACAATGAGCAGTTCTTC
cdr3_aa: CASSLYGRRDTSYNEQFF

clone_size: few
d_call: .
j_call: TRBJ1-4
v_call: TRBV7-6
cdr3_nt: TGTGCCAGCAGTAAACTTGGAACTAATGAAAAACTGTTTTTT
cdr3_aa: CASSKLGTNEKLFF

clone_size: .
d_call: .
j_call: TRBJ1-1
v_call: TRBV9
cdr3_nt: TGTGCCAGCAGCGCCGTTAGGGGGGGGGAGACTGAAGCTTTCTTT
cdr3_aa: CASSAVRGGETEAFF

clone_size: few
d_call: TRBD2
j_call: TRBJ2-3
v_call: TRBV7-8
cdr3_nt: TGTGCCGGGGGGGGTACTAGCACAGATACGCAGTATTTT
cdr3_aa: CAGGGTSTDTQYF

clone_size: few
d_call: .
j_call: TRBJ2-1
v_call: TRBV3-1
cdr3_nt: TGTGCCAGCAGCCAAGTATCCGTAAACCCGCCCCATGAGCAGTTCTTC
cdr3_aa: CASSQVSVNPPHEQFF

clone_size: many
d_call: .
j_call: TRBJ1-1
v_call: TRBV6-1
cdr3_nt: TGTGCCAGCAGTCCGTCGGACACGAACACTGAAGCTTTCTTT
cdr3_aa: CASSPSDTNTEAFF

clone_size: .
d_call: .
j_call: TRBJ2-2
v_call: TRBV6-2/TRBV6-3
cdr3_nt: TGTGCCAGCAGATATCTAAACACCGGGGAGCTGTTTTTT
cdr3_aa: CASRYLNTGELFF

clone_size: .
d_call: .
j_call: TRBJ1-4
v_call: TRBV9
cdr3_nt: TGTGCCAGCAGCGTAACAGGGCGTAGTGAAAAACTGTTTTTT
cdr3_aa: CASSVTGRSEKLFF

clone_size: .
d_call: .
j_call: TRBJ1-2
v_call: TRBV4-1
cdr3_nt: TGCGCCAGCAGCCCCTCCTCCGACATGAACTATGGCTACACCTTC
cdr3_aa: CASSPSSDMNYGYTF

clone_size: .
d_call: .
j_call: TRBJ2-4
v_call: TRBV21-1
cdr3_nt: TGTGCCAGCAGCACATTCCCCGACAATCCCAAAAACATTCAGTACTTC
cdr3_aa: CASSTFPDNPKNIQYF

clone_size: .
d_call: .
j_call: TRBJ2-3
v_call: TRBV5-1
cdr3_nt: TGCGCCAGCAGGATACGACCCTACAAGGATACGCAGTATTTT
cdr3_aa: CASRIRPYKDTQYF

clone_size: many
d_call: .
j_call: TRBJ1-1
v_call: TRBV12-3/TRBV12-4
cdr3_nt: TGTGCCAGCAGTTTTGGGGGCACTGAAGCTTTCTTT
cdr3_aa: CASSFGGTEAFF

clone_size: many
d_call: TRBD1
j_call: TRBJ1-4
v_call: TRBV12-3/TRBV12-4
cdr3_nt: TGTGCCAGCGGGTATGGGACAGGGCGGGAAAAACTGTTTTTT
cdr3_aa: CASGYGTGREKLFF

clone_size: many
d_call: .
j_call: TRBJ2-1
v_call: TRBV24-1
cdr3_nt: TGTGCCACCAGTGACAGTAGTCTGCTCTCCTACAATGAGCAGTTCTTC
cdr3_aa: CATSDSSLLSYNEQFF

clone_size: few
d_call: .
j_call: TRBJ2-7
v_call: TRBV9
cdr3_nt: TGTGCCAGCAGCCCGAGCTTAGGAGACTACGAGCAGTACTTC
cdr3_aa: CASSPSLGDYEQYF

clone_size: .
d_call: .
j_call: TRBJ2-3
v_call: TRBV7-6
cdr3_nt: TGTGCCAGCAGCTCCTTGAATACGCAGTATTTT
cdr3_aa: CASSSLNTQYF